The entry below gives a single T cell receptor (beta chain) sequence along with its context. Its matching antigen is unknown. Other DNA sequences within the sample encode an identical CDR3. This specimen belongs to a study of cytomegalovirus exposure and HLA in healthy donors. Primers for the PCR totalled 60 Vbeta and 13 Jbeta. Profiling relied on immunoSEQ multiplex PCR, and the TCRdb table lists in-frame clones only, not all of them. The sample records about 180,000 clones, roughly 84% being singletons. Regarding the study as a whole: In most subjects, TCR beta sequences reportedly gave accurate predictions of HLA-A and HLA-B alleles. Data from an earlier analysis indicated that most TCR beta V segments were productive either about 87% or about 30% of the time.

This clonotype originated in a girl aged 2-9 years in good health and CMV-seropositive. The sequencing sample was made of PBMCs.

The chain's CDR3 is CACSARDREANTIYF. CDR3 in DNA: TGTGCCTGTTCCGCAAGAGACAGGGAAGCAAACACCATATATTTT. The chain uses TRBV30 and TRBJ1-3, with TRBD1 identical over 7 bases. The CDR3 length is 15 residues. The V and J ends lost 6 bases and 6 bases, in that order; junction bases with no gene match: 14. Germline V gene data show CDR1 as GTSNPN and CDR2 as SVGIG (reference sequence).